This TCR beta chain is drawn from a study of tumor-infiltrating lymphocytes in primary liver carcinoma. The study, taken as a whole, reports: Overlap in tumor-adjacent and tumor-blood pairs fell below that of tumor region pairs.

The CDR3 length is 17 residues. Looked up from germline, CDR1 is SGHAT and CDR2 is FQNNGV. Worth noting for this clonotype: Its antigen remains unidentified. Germline is not matched at one junction end, which may reflect a read error.

Starting material of about 480 ng total RNA yielded TCR beta cDNA via a constant-region primer. Three nested multiplex PCR rounds, a slightly modified ARM-PCR, produced the libraries for TCR beta. The first two PCR rounds used TRBV1-TRBV30 primers with a Cbeta primer, nine to ten cycles each. TCRdb ran MiXCR on the multiplex PCR reads and lists one entry per CDR3 protein. The sample consists of under 200,000 distinct CDR3 sequences, just under 85% of them appearing once. Extraction of RNA together with DNA used about 17-31 mg of unsorted bulk tissue. Each tumor specimen held more than 75% viable tumor cells.

This clonotype was sampled from a man aged 35 to 55 with primary liver carcinoma and hepatitis B virus infection. The sample was tumor tissue from primary liver carcinoma. The chain joins TRBV11-2 to TRBJ2-1; 8 bases agree with TRBD2. DNA for the CDR3: TGTGCCAGCACCTTAGATAGGGGCGGGAGGTTCTACAATAAGCAGTTATTC. Protein sequence: CASTLDRGGRFYNKQLF. The entire variable domain, with the rest obtained from reference TRBV11-2 and TRBJ2-1, is as follows: EAGVAQSPRYKIIEKRQSVAFWCNPISGHATLYWYQQILGQGPKLLIQFQNNGVVDDSQLPKDRFSAERLKGVDSTLKIQPAKLEDSAVYLCASTLDRGGRFYNKQLFGPGTRLTVL.